Below are 21 T cell receptor beta chains sequenced from a single sample in a study of post-analysis software for immune sequencing data. Findings of the study overall: A few TRBV segments (TRBV5-6, TRBV5-1 and TRBV20-1 among them) occurred more frequently in patients than in controls.

No antigen has been identified for these receptors. Prepared TCR beta cDNA libraries contained unique molecular identifiers. MiXCR, run by TCRdb on the PCR reads, gives a single entry per CDR3 protein. The sample contains approximately 160,000 distinct CDR3 sequences, roughly 31% of which appear only once. Sequenced sample: blood. These receptors came from a girl under 18 with multiple sclerosis.

Of note for this clonotype: Being one base from a much bigger clone, this may be a read error. This chain uses TRBV9 with TRBJ2-5, with D possibly TRBD2 on 6 matching bases. Trimming removed 3 bases from V and 11 bases from J, with 20 bases in between. The germline gives CDR1 SGDLS, CDR2 YYNGEE. This CDR3 has 14 amino acids. CDR3 DNA sequence: TGTGCCAGCAGCGGAGTAGCGGTTTACAATGAGCAGTACTTC. Residues: CASSGVAVYNEQYF.

V is TRBV12-3 or TRBV12-4 and J is TRBJ2-3; D is unclear. CDR3 length equals 14 residues. V lost 6 bases to trimming and J lost 3 bases, with 13 bases between them. DNA of the CDR3: TGTGCCAGCAGATGCGCACCTAGAACAGATACGCAGTATTTT. It yields the protein CASRCAPRTDTQYF.

V gene TRBV29-1 combines with J gene TRBJ1-1; 11 positions agree with TRBD1. The CDR3 spans 15 residues. The germline V gene has CDR1 SQVTM and CDR2 ANQGSEA. J was trimmed by 3 bases and V by 7 bases; bases with no gene match: 10. CDR3 region: CSALTGDRGYTEAFF. The CDR3 coding sequence is TGCAGCGCCTTGACTGGGGACAGGGGGTACACTGAAGCTTTCTTT.

Only a few counts were recorded for this clonotype. CDR3 in DNA: TGCGCCAGCAGCCCAAGTCCGGGGCTGGGGAACACTGAAGCTTTCTTT. Its translation is CASSPSPGLGNTEAFF. This chain links TRBV5-1 with TRBJ1-1; TRBD1 is a possible D gene (5 bases). CDR1 is SGHRS and CDR2 is YFSETQ in the germline V gene. There are 16 residues in the CDR3. With 4 bases removed from V and 1 base from J, the gap between germline ends came to 17 bases.

The sample holds a few counts of this clonotype. The gene calls are TRBV18 and TRBJ2-1; D is undetermined. Trimming cost V 1 base and J 5 bases, with 9 bases left between them. This CDR3 has 14 amino acids. Looked up from germline, CDR1 is KGHSH and CDR2 is LQKENI. Written as DNA, the CDR3 is TGTGCCAGCTCACCACTAGCTAGGAACAATGAGCAGTTCTTC. It translates to CASSPLARNNEQFF. Full variable domain (outside the CDR3, taken from reference TRBV18 and TRBJ2-1): NAGVMQNPRHLVRRRGQEARLRCSPMKGHSHVYWYRQLPEEGLKFMVYLQKENIIDESGMPKERFSAEFPKEGPSILRIQQVVRGDSAAYFCASSPLARNNEQFFGPGTRLTVL.

Details on this clonotype: Possible read error: a much larger clone is one base away. The chain links TRBV12-3 or TRBV12-4 to TRBJ2-1; D perhaps matches TRBD1 (5 bases). The length of the CDR3 is 15 residues. V was shortened by 1 base and J by 12 bases, with 19 bases between the two germline ends. The CDR3 nucleotides are TGTGCCAGCAGTTTAGGGGATCTCCCCAGGGCTGGGCAGTTCTTC. This encodes CASSLGDLPRAGQFF.

In this sample, this clonotype turned up many times. The chain uses TRBV4-2 and TRBJ2-5; tentatively, D is TRBD2 (5 bases). Germline CDR1 LGHNA, CDR2 YNFKEQ. This CDR3 contains 16 residues. V gave up 0 bases and J gave up 5 bases, with 16 bases separating them. CDR3 nucleotides: TGTGCCAGCAGCCAAGAGGGTGGGAGCGCTCGGGAGACCCAGTACTTC. This gives the protein CASSQEGGSARETQYF.

The genes are TRBV12-3 or TRBV12-4 and TRBJ2-3; D remains ambiguous. The CDR3 totals 13 residues. V was shortened by 6 bases and J by 1 base, with 8 bases between the two germline ends. This chain's CDR3 is CASRPEGTDTQYF. DNA for the CDR3: TGTGCCAGCAGGCCCGAGGGCACAGATACGCAGTATTTT.

The chain joins TRBV30 to TRBJ1-2; D perhaps matches TRBD1 (6 bases). Trimming stripped 2 bases from V and 5 bases from J, with 12 bases between. Germline V lookup: CDR1 GTSNPN, CDR2 SVGIG (reference sequence). This CDR3 comprises 13 residues. This CDR3 reads CAWSPGTTYGYTF. CDR3 DNA sequence: TGTGCCTGGAGTCCCGGGACAACTTATGGCTACACCTTC.

This clonotype was seen only a few times. The J gene is TRBJ2-7, the V gene TRBV29-1, with TRBD2 matching 10 bases. Germline CDR1 reads SQVTM; CDR2 reads ANQGSEA. CDR3 length: 16 residues. Trimming cost V 7 bases and J 0 bases; bases outside gene matches: 12. In nucleotides, the CDR3 is TGCAGCGCCACACCGGGACTAGCGAAGAGCTCCTACGAGCAGTACTTC. It codes for CSATPGLAKSSYEQYF.

This clonotype was detected only a few times. The chain links TRBV24-1 to TRBJ2-2; D remains ambiguous. With 4 bases removed from V and 3 bases from J, the gap between germline ends came to 17 bases. CDR1 KGHDR and CDR2 SFDVKD come from the germline V gene. CDR3 length equals 17 residues. CDR3 bases: TGTGCCACCAGTGACCCCCTAAGGGAAACTTACACCGGGGAGCTGTTTTTT. As protein: CATSDPLRETYTGELFF.

Remarks on this clonotype: One junction end disagrees with the germline gene, perhaps due to a read error. V usage is TRBV4-1 and J usage is TRBJ2-3; D is possibly TRBD2 (6 bases). The germline CDR1 and CDR2 sequences are MGHRA and YSYEKL. The CDR3 covers 17 residues. The CDR3 coding sequence is TGCGCCGGCAGCCACTCATCGGGGCGGGAAGTCACAGATACGCAGTATTTT. Translation: CAGSHSSGREVTDTQYF.

There are many counts of this clonotype. The chain joins TRBV28 to TRBJ1-1, with D maybe TRBD1 (5 bases). The CDR3 spans 17 residues. V gave up 4 bases and J gave up 0 bases, with 18 bases separating them. Germline lookup yields CDR1 MDHEN and CDR2 SYDVKM. CDR3 amino acids: CASSSPSTDRLNTEAFF. As DNA, the CDR3 is TGTGCCAGCAGTTCCCCTTCCACCGACAGATTGAACACTGAAGCTTTCTTT.

Details on this clonotype: This sequence may be a read error, since a much larger clone differs from it by one base. The chain joins TRBV29-1 to TRBJ2-7, with 7 nucleotides matching TRBD1. Germline assignment: CDR1 SQVTM and CDR2 ANQGSEA. J gave up 4 bases and V 5 bases, and 5 bases lay outside the gene matches. The CDR3 loop spans 12 amino acids. The CDR3: CSVLTGQYEQYF. The CDR3 DNA reads TGCAGCGTTCTCACGGGACAGTACGAGCAGTACTTC.

The chain uses TRBV6-5 and TRBJ2-2, with D unresolved. The CDR3 is 15 residues long. The V gene lost 0 bases and the J gene lost 0 bases, with 5 bases spanning the gap. CDR1 and CDR2 from the germline V gene are MNHEY and SVGAGI. CDR3 in amino acids: CASSYSSANTGELFF. DNA for the CDR3: TGTGCCAGCAGTTACTCGTCTGCGAACACCGGGGAGCTGTTTTTT.

About this clonotype: A read error may explain this, as a much larger clone is one base away. The rearrangement links TRBV10-3 to TRBJ2-5; possible D gene TRBD2, 7 bases. Trimming took off 8 bases at V and 11 bases at J, with 18 bases between the two ends. Germline values: CDR1 ENHRY, CDR2 SYGVKD. There are 12 residues in the CDR3. CDR3 sequence (DNA): TGTGCCATCGGTGGGGGGGACAATGAGCAGTACTTC. Amino acid sequence: CAIGGGDNEQYF.

In its sample, this clonotype was seen a few times. The chain joins TRBV12-3 or TRBV12-4 to TRBJ1-1; TRBD1 might be the D (5 bases). V shed 6 bases and J shed 0 bases, with 11 bases lying between them. The CDR3 is made up of 14 amino acids. The DNA of the CDR3 is TGTGCCAGCAGACTGACAGCTATGAACACTGAAGCTTTCTTT. Protein product: CASRLTAMNTEAFF.

This clonotype was picked up a small number of times. The rearrangement links TRBV7-7 to TRBJ2-2; D is possibly TRBD1 (6 bases). The V gene's germline CDR1 is SSHAT and CDR2 FNYEAQ (reference sequence). V was pared by 3 bases and J by 8 bases, with 19 bases between. This CDR3 is 16 amino acids long. The CDR3 bases are TGTGCCAGCAGCTTCACCCGAACAGGGATTCCGGGGGAGCTGTTTTTT. It specifies CASSFTRTGIPGELFF.

This clonotype was counted ten times or more. The chain employs TRBV20-1 and TRBJ2-7; D is undetermined. The germline V gene encodes CDR1 DFQATT and CDR2 SNEGSKA (reference sequence). The CDR3 covers 13 residues. Deletions cut 1 base from V and 5 bases from J, with 12 bases between. DNA of the CDR3: TGCAGTGCTAGAGGAAGGACCCACGACGAGCAGTACTTC. This codes for CSARGRTHDEQYF.

The rearrangement joins TRBV12-3 or TRBV12-4 to TRBJ1-1, with 9 bases that match TRBD1. The CDR3 length is 15 residues. V lost 5 bases, J lost 3 bases, and 7 bases stayed unmatched. As DNA, the CDR3 is TGTGCCAGCAGTCCCGACAGGGGGGAAGACACTGAAGCTTTCTTT. Translated, it gives CASSPDRGEDTEAFF.

J is TRBJ2-1 and V is TRBV12-3 or TRBV12-4; 7 bases line up with TRBD1. The CDR3 spans 17 residues. Trimming took 4 bases from V and 1 from J; bases not matched to a gene: 10. The CDR3 nucleotides are TGTGCCAGCAGTTCTCCGGGACAGAGCTTTTCCTACAATGAGCAGTTCTTC. Amino acids: CASSSPGQSFSYNEQFF.